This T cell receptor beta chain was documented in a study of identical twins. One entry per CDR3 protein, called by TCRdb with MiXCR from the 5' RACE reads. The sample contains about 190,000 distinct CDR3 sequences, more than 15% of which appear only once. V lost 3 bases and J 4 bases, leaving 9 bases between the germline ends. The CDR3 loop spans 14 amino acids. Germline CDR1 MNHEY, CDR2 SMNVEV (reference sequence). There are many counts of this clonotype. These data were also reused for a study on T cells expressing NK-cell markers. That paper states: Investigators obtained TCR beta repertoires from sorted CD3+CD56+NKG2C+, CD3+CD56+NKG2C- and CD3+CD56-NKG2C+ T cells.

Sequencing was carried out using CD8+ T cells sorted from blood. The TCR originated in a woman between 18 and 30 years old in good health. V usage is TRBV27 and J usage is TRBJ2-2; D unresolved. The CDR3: CASSFGSGTGELFF. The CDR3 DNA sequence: TGTGCCAGCAGTTTCGGGTCCGGCACCGGGGAGCTGTTTTTT.